Below are 18 T cell receptor beta chains sequenced from a single sample in a study of T-cell memory formation after mild COVID-19. One entry per CDR3 protein results from TCRdb running MiXCR on the 5' RACE reads. The top ten hold under 15% of the sample, which has some 410,000 distinct CDR3 sequences, under 25% seen once. Input material: PBMCs or a T cell subset sorted from them (not recorded which). The receptors stem from an adult woman who had mild COVID-19 (a few samples of this study predate the infection). Cell type and time point are not known.

The J gene is TRBJ2-3, the V gene TRBV5-1, with TRBD2 matching 7 bases. Unmatched junction bases numbered 6, after V lost 4 bases and J lost 1 base. CDR1 is SGHRS and CDR2 is YFSETQ in the germline V gene. The CDR3 spans 15 residues. CDR3 amino acids: CASSREVPRTDTQYF. The CDR3 coding sequence is TGCGCCAGCAGCCGGGAGGTACCCCGCACAGATACGCAGTATTTT.

In nucleotides, the CDR3 is TGTGCCAGCAGTCCACCAAGGGCTAGCGGGGTCCGGAGTGCCAACGTCCTGACTTTC. It yields the protein CASSPPRASGVRSANVLTF. The chain joins TRBV12-3 or TRBV12-4 to TRBJ2-6; the match to TRBD2 covers 9 bases. The CDR3 contains 19 residues. The V gene end was trimmed by 5 bases and the J gene end by 7 bases; junction bases not matched to a gene: 18.

This clonotype has only a few counts. This chain uses TRBV7-8 with TRBJ2-5; 13 bases match TRBD2. The CDR3 is 15 residues long. Germline V gene sequence: CDR1 SGHVS, CDR2 FQNEAQ. The V gene end was trimmed by 5 bases and the J gene end by 5 bases; junction bases not matched to a gene: 5. DNA for the CDR3: TGTGCCAGCAGCGAGACTAGCGGGGGGCGGGAGACCCAGTACTTC. Translation: CASSETSGGRETQYF.

This clonotype was picked up a small number of times. V is TRBV7-8 and J is TRBJ2-1; 10 nucleotides agree with TRBD1. CDR1 is SGHVS and CDR2 is FQNEAQ in the germline V gene. Trimming cost V 2 bases and J 5 bases; bases outside gene matches: 3. The CDR3 is made up of 15 amino acids. For the CDR3, the DNA is TGTGCCAGCAGCTTACCCGGGACAGGGGACAATGAGCAGTTCTTC. It yields the protein CASSLPGTGDNEQFF.

This rearrangement joins TRBV25-1 to TRBJ2-7; the match to TRBD2 covers 9 bases. The CDR3 contains 16 residues. With V trimmed by 1 base and J by 5 bases, 9 bases remained unmatched. Per the germline V gene, CDR1 is MGHDK and CDR2 is SYGVNS. The DNA of the CDR3 is TGTGCCAGCAGTGAATTGAGAATAGGGACTAGCAACGAGCAGTACTTC. Protein product: CASSELRIGTSNEQYF.

V usage is TRBV14 and J usage is TRBJ2-1, with D hard to call. Trimming stripped 0 bases from V and 6 bases from J, with 18 bases between. Germline V CDR1 and CDR2: SGHDN, FVKESK. This CDR3 has 17 amino acids. In nucleotides, the CDR3 is TGTGCCAGCAGCCAAGAGATGGCTGCCCTTTGGGGCAATGAGCAGTTCTTC. It translates to CASSQEMAALWGNEQFF.

This clonotype occurred a few times. The chain employs TRBV6-5 and TRBJ1-1, with D unresolved. V lost 5 bases and J 7 bases, leaving 14 bases between the germline ends. The CDR3 runs to 13 residues. Germline-derived CDR1 and CDR2 are MNHEY and SVGAGI. DNA for the CDR3: TGTGCCAGCAGTAGCCCGACTGGGGTTGAAGCTTTCTTT. Protein: CASSSPTGVEAFF.

A few counts support this clonotype. The rearrangement joins TRBV2 to TRBJ1-1, with TRBD1 matching 7 bases. Trimming removed 7 bases from V and 3 bases from J; junction bases left unmatched: 14. CDR1 SNHLY and CDR2 FYNNEI come from the germline V gene. The CDR3 extends over 16 amino acids. As DNA, the CDR3 is TGTGCCAGCATGGTGCCCCGACAGGGTTCGGACACTGAAGCTTTCTTT. Translated, it gives CASMVPRQGSDTEAFF.

The chain recombines TRBV5-5 with TRBJ1-2; D is unclear. The CDR3 sequence is 13 residues long. With 1 base removed from V and 6 bases from J, the gap between germline ends came to 10 bases. Per germline, CDR1 SGHKS and CDR2 YYEKEE (reference sequence). The CDR3 spells CASSLRREHGYTF. For the CDR3, the DNA is TGTGCCAGCAGCTTGAGAAGGGAGCATGGCTACACCTTC.

The CDR3 spells CASSVKGNQPQHF. For the CDR3, the DNA is TGTGCCAGCAGTGTTAAGGGCAATCAGCCCCAGCATTTT. The chain is built from TRBV2 and TRBJ1-5; D call uncertain. Looked up from germline, CDR1 is SNHLY and CDR2 is FYNNEI. Trimming shortened V by 4 bases and J by 2 bases, and 6 bases separated the two germline ends. This CDR3 contains 13 residues.

V usage is TRBV3-1 and J usage is TRBJ2-5; no clear D. This CDR3 spans 15 amino acids. Germline V gives CDR1 LGHDT, CDR2 YNNKEL (reference sequence). Trimming cost V 4 bases and J 1 base, with 13 bases left between them. The CDR3 nucleotides read TGTGCCAGCAGCCCAGTCGCCCACACCCAAGAGACCCAGTACTTC. Protein: CASSPVAHTQETQYF.

This clonotype was detected a few times. The chain carries TRBV12-3 or TRBV12-4 and TRBJ1-2; 9 bases match TRBD1. CDR3 length equals 14 residues. With 6 bases clipped from V and 4 bases from J, the junction kept 6 bases outside the gene matches. The CDR3 sequence is CASRTGTGIYGYTF. The CDR3 nucleotides are TGTGCCAGCAGGACCGGGACAGGGATCTATGGCTACACCTTC.

This clonotype was found a few times. The rearrangement links TRBV18 to TRBJ1-1; D gene ambiguous. The CDR3 is 13 residues long. Trimming removed 3 bases at V and 9 bases at J, with 14 bases between. Germline CDR1 and CDR2: KGHSH and LQKENI. CDR3 region: CASSPPGRPQAFF. CDR3 DNA: TGTGCCAGCTCACCCCCCGGCAGGCCTCAAGCTTTCTTT.

V usage is TRBV30 and J usage is TRBJ2-3; D unresolved. CDR1 is GTSNPN and CDR2 is SVGIG in the germline V gene (reference sequence). With 0 bases removed from V and 1 base from J, the gap between germline ends came to 11 bases. The CDR3 runs 15 residues. CDR3 sequence: CAWSVPGSRTDTQYF. CDR3 DNA: TGTGCCTGGAGTGTACCGGGCTCCCGCACAGATACGCAGTATTTT.

This clonotype was observed a single time. V is TRBV20-1 and J is TRBJ2-1; D is possibly TRBD2 (5 bases). CDR1 is DFQATT, CDR2 SNEGSKA, per germline (reference sequence). CDR3 size: 14 residues. V shed 5 bases and J shed 6 bases, with 17 bases lying between them. For the CDR3, the DNA is TGCAGTGCTTCCAGCGTGAGGGCCACCAATGAGCAGTTCTTC. Encoded protein: CSASSVRATNEQFF.

This clonotype was detected only a few times. The chain uses TRBV7-9 and TRBJ2-7; unclear D gene. The V gene's germline CDR1 is SEHNR and CDR2 FQNEAQ (reference sequence). Trimming stripped 3 bases from V and 6 bases from J, with 9 bases between. The CDR3 runs 12 residues. In DNA form, the CDR3 reads TGTGCCAGCAGCTTGCCCGCGAGCGAGCAGTACTTC. Translated, it gives CASSLPASEQYF.

This chain joins TRBV4-3 and TRBJ2-1, with 8 bases lining up with TRBD2. This CDR3 has 15 amino acids. In germline, CDR1 is LGHNA, CDR2 YSLEER. V was pared by 4 bases and J by 6 bases, with 8 bases of the junction left unmatched. The CDR3: CASSLGLAESNEQFF. CDR3 DNA sequence: TGCGCCAGCAGCCTCGGACTAGCAGAAAGCAATGAGCAGTTCTTC.

The CDR3 reads CASSTRRGRETQYF. The CDR3 bases are TGTGCCAGCAGCACTCGGAGAGGGAGGGAGACCCAGTACTTC. This chain uses TRBV7-2 with TRBJ2-5, with D possibly matching TRBD2 (6 bases). The CDR3 length is 14 residues. Per the germline V gene, CDR1 is SGHTA and CDR2 is FQGNSA. Trimming cost V 5 bases and J 5 bases, with 15 bases left between them.